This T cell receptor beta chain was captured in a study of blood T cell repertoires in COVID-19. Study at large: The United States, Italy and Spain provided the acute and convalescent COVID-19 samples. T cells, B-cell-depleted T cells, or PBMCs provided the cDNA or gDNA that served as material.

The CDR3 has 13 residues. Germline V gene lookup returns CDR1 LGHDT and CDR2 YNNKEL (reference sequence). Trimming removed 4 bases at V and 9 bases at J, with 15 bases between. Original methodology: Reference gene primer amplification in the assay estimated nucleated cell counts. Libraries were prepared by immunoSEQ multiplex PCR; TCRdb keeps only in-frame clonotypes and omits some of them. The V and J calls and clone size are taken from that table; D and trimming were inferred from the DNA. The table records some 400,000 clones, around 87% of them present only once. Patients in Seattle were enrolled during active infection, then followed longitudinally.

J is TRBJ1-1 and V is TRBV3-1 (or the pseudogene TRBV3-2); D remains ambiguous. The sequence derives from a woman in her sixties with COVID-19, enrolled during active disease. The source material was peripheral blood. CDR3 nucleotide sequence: TGTGCCAGCAGCCCCTGGGCCCAGAGTAAAGCTTTCTTT. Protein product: CASSPWAQSKAFF.